This paragraph covers one TCR beta chain sequence. Antigen specificity is unknown. CDR1 SGHNT and CDR2 YYREEE come from the germline V gene (reference sequence). Trimming took 4 bases from V and 9 from J, leaving 29 bases between them. The length of the CDR3 is 17 residues. This entry is derived from a study of cytomegalovirus exposure and HLA in healthy donors. Notes on the study in general: Despite most TCR sequences being rare, some public TCRs occurred in many donors. A prior analysis recorded that most TCR beta V segments were productive about 87% or about 30% of the time.

The PCR had 60 Vbeta and 13 Jbeta primers. Produced via immunoSEQ multiplex PCR; TCRdb's table is partial and in-frame only. Counted here are roughly 180,000 clones, roughly 83% occurring once; the ten biggest clones make up about 0.25%. Specimen: PBMCs. The clonotype was recovered from a boy aged 5-17 years in good health and CMV-seronegative. The V and J genes are TRBV5-4 and TRBJ2-7, with D perhaps TRBD2 (5 bases). The DNA for the CDR3 is TGTGCCAGCAGCCCTAATCCTCAACAAGGAGGTTACAACGGGCAGTACTTC. It codes for CASSPNPQQGGYNGQYF.